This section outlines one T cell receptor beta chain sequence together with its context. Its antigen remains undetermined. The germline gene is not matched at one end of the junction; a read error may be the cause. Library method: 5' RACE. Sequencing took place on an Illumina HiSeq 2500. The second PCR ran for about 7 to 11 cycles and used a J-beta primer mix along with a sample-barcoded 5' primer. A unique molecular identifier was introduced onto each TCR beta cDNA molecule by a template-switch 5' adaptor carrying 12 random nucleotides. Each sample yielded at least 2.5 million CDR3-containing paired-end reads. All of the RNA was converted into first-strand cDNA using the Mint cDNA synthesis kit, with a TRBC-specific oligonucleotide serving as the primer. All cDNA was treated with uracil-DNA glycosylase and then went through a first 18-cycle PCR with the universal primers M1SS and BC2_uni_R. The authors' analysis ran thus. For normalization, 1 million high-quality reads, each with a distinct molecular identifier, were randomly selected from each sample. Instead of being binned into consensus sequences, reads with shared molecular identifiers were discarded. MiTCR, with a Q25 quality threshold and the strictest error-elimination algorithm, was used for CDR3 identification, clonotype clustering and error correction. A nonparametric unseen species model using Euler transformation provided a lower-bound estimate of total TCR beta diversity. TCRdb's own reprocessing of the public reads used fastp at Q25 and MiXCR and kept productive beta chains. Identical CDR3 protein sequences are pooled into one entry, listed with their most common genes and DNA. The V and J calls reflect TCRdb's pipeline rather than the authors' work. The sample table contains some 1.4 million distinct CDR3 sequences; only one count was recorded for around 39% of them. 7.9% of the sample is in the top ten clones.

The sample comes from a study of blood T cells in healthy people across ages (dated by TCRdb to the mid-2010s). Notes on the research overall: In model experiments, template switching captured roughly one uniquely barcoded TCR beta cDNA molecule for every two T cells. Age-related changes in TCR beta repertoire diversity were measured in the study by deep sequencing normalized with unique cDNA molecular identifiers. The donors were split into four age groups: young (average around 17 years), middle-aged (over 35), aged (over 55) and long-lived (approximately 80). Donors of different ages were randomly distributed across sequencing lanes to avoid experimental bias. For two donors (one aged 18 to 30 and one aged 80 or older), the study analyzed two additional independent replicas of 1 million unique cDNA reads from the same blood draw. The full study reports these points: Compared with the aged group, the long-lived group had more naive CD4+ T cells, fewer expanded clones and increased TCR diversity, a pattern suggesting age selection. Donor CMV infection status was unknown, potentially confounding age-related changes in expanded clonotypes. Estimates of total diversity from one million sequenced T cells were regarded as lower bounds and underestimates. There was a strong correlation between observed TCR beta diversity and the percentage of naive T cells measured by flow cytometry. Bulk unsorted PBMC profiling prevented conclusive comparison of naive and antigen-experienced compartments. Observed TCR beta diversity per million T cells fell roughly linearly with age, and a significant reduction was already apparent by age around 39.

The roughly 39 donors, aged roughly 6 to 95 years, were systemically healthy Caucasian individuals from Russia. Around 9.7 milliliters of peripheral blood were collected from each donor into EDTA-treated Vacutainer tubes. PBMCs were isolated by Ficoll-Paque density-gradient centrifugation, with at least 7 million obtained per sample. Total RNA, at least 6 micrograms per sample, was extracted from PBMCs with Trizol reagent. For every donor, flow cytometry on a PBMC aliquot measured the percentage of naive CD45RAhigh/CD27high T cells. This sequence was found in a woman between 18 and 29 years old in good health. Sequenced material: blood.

The CDR3 reads CASSSGTTNEKLFF. The nucleotide sequence reads TGTGCCAGCAGTTCCGGGACTACTAATGAAAAACTATTTTTT. Recombination joined TRBV12-3 or TRBV12-4 with TRBJ1-4, and TRBD1 may be the D gene, going by 5 matching bases. The CDR3 goes from the cysteine to the phenylalanine over 14 residues. Only CDR3 DNA remains: 42 bases, in frame from the first base.